This is a list of T cell receptor beta chains from one sample in a study of CD8 T cells in ankylosing spondylitis. Each CDR3 protein is one row after TCRdb ran MiXCR on the 5' RACE reads. The repertoire holds 200,000 to 300,000 distinct CDR3 sequences, with around 25% as singletons. Input material: blood, either unsorted or a sorted T cell fraction (not recorded which). These receptors all come from a male donor with ankylosing spondylitis or in good health (not recorded which). CDR3s include the opening cysteine and the closing phenylalanine or tryptophan. Some rows mark clone size as missing; the rest say once, few, many or name a class of expanded clone.

J	size	V	CDR3
TRBJ1-1	many	TRBV27	CASSNGLPGDTEAFF
TRBJ2-2	-	TRBV12-3/TRBV12-4	CASSLRYRGAGELFF
TRBJ2-1	-	TRBV20-1	CSARDRYSGGRDSYNEQFF
TRBJ2-5	few	TRBV7-8	CASTRNSGAPGAQYF
TRBJ2-7	few	TRBV11-2	CATQRDRGDEQYF
TRBJ2-1	-	TRBV7-2	CASSWRGGDEQFF
TRBJ2-2	-	TRBV5-1	CASSYTGLPTGELFF
TRBJ2-5	many	TRBV12-3/TRBV12-4	CASSLGTQETQYF
TRBJ2-3	-	TRBV30	CAWSSGTGGIDTQYF
TRBJ2-1	many	TRBV29-1	CSVIRDRSNNEQFF
TRBJ1-5	few	TRBV20-1	CSADDRGRRQPQHF
TRBJ1-1	-	TRBV7-2	CASSLSGRTNTEAFF
TRBJ1-6	many	TRBV12-3/TRBV12-4	CASRERPNSPLHF
TRBJ2-7	-	TRBV6-5	CASSYSRVGGPEQYF
TRBJ1-6	many	TRBV2	CASTGGGTVNSPLHF
TRBJ2-5	many	TRBV5-1	CASSLEGRSQETQYF
TRBJ1-5	few	TRBV29-1	CSVGDRGYQPQHF
TRBJ2-1	-	TRBV13	CASSPVGGRDEQFF
TRBJ2-7	-	TRBV6-1	CASSLRDRGEQYF
TRBJ1-2	many	TRBV29-1	CSVEPGRDGYTF
TRBJ2-1	many	TRBV29-1	CSVLPRGNEQFF
TRBJ2-3	many	TRBV20-1	CSARGGLAGADTQYF
TRBJ2-1	many	TRBV29-1	CSGSGTSGGGGEQFF
TRBJ1-1	many	TRBV19	CASSPPGLYAEAFF
TRBJ2-7	many	TRBV12-3/TRBV12-4	CASSFWGGHEQYF
TRBJ2-7	-	TRBV29-1	CSAVGAGGSYEQYF
TRBJ2-5	many	TRBV29-1	CSVEGFGQIQETQYF
TRBJ2-3	-	TRBV20-1	CSARDLVGTDTQYF
TRBJ1-6	many	TRBV20-1	CSARQGLYSPLHF
TRBJ2-7	few	TRBV6-1	CASAVIGLSYEQYF
TRBJ1-2	many	TRBV20-1	CSARDARARVKRGYTF
TRBJ1-1	few	TRBV29-1	CSVEDGGRGAFF
TRBJ2-1	few	TRBV29-1	CSVVGGRRSYNEQFF
TRBJ2-3	many	TRBV6-1	CASSKTGTITDTQYF
TRBJ2-5	few	TRBV20-1	CSAPLRGPQGTQYF
TRBJ2-1	-	TRBV6-5	CASSYVIARGRNEQFF
TRBJ2-1	-	TRBV28	CASSLTGRFHNEQFF
TRBJ2-1	many	TRBV7-2	CASSRDGLSYNEQFF
TRBJ1-1	few	TRBV27	CASRAFRGTEAFF
TRBJ1-2	many	TRBV20-1	CSARDWTGANYGYTF
TRBJ2-7	many	TRBV6-1	CASSQRQGPYEQYF
TRBJ2-7	many	TRBV7-2	CASTTTVYEQYF
TRBJ2-2	few	TRBV6-4	CVPSGDTGELFF
TRBJ1-5	-	TRBV20-1	CSAKEGNQPQHF